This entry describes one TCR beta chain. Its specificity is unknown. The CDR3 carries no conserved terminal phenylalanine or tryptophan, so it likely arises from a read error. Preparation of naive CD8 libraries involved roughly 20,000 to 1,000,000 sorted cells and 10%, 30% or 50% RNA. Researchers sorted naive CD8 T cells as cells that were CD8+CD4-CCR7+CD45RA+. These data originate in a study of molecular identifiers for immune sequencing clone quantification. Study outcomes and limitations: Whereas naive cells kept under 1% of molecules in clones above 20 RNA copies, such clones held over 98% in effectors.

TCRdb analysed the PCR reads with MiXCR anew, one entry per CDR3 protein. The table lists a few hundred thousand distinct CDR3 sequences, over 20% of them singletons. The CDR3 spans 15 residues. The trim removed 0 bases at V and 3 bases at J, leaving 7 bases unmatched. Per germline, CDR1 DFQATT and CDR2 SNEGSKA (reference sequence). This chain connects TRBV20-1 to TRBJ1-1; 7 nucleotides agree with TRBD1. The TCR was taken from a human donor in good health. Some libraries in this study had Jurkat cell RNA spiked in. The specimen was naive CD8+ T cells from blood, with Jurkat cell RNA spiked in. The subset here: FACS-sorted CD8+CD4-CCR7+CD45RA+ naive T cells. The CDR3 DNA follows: TGCAGTGCTAGAGATCGGTCAGGGGGATACACTGAAGCTTTCCTT. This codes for CSARDRSGGYTEAFL.